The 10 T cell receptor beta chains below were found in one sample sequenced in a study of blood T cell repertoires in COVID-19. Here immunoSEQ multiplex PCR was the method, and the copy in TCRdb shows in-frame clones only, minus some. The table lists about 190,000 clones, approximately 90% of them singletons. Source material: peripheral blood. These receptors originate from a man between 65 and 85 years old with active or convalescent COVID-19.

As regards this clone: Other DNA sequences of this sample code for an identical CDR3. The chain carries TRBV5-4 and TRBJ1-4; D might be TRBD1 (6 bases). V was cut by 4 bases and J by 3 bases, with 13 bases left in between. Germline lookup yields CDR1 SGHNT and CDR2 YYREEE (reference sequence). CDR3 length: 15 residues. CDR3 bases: TGTGCCAGCAGCGCCGGGACACTCGCTAATGAAAAACTGTTTTTT. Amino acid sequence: CASSAGTLANEKLFF.

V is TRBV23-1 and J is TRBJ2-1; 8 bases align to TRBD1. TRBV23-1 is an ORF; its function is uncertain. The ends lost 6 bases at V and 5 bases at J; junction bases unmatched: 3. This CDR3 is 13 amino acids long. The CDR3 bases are TGCGCCAGCAGACAGGGGGAGGACAATGAGCAGTTCTTC. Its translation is CASRQGEDNEQFF.

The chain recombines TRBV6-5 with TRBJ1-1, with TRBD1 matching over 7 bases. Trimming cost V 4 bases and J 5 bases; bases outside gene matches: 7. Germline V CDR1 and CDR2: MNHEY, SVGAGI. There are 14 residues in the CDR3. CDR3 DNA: TGTGCCAGCAGTTCAGACAGGGTGTTAACTGAAGCTTTCTTT. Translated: CASSSDRVLTEAFF.

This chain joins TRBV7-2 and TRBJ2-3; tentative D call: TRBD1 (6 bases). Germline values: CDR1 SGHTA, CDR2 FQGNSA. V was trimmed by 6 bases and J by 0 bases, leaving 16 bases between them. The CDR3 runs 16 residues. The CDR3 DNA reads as TGTGCCAGCAGATCGGGACACCTCTTTAGCACAGATACGCAGTATTTT. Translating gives CASRSGHLFSTDTQYF.

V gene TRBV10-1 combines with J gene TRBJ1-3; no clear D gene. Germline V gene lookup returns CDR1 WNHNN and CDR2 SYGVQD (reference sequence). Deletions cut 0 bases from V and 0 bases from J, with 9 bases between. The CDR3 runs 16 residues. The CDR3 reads CASSESAASSGNTIYF. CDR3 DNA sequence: TGCGCCAGCAGTGAGTCGGCCGCCAGCTCTGGAAACACCATATATTTT.

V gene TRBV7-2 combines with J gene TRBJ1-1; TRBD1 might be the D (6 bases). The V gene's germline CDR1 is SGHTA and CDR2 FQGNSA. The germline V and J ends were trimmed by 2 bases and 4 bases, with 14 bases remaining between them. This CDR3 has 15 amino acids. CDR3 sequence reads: CASSLSKGVGTEAFF. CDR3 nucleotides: TGTGCCAGCAGCTTAAGCAAGGGGGTAGGCACTGAAGCTTTCTTT. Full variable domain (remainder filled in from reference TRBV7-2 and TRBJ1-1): GAGVSQSPSNKVTEKGKDVELRCDPISGHTALYWYRQSLGQGLEFLIYFQGNSAPDKSGLPSDRFSAERTGGSVSTLTIQRTQQEDSAVYLCASSLSKGVGTEAFFGQGTRLTVV.

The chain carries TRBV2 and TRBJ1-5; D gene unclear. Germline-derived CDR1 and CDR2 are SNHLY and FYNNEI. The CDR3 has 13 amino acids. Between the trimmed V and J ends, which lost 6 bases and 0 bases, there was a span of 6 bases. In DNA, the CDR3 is TGTGCCAGCAGCCAGGATAGCAATCAGCCCCAGCATTTT. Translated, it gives CASSQDSNQPQHF.

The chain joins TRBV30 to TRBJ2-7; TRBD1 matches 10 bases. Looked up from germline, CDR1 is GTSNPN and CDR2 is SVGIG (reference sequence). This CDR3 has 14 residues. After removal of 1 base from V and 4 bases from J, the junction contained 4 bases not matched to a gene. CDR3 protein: CAWSAGDRGYEQYF. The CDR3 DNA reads TGTGCCTGGAGTGCCGGGGACAGGGGATACGAGCAGTACTTC. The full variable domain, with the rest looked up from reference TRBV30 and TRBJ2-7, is SQTIHQWPATLVQPVGSPLSLECTVEGTSNPNLYWYRQAAGRGLQLLFYSVGIGQISSEVPQNLSASRPQDRQFILSSKKLLLSDSGFYLCAWSAGDRGYEQYFGPGTRLTVT.

The CDR3 nucleotides are TGTGCCACCTCGGGGGGCCCTGGAAACACCATATATTTT. This sequence encodes CATSGGPGNTIYF. The V call is TRBV19, the J call TRBJ1-3, with D perhaps matching TRBD1 (6 bases). The CDR3 is 13 residues long. The V end lost 10 bases, the J end lost 2 bases, and 12 bases lay between the germline ends. Germline CDR1 LNHDA, CDR2 SQIVND (reference sequence).

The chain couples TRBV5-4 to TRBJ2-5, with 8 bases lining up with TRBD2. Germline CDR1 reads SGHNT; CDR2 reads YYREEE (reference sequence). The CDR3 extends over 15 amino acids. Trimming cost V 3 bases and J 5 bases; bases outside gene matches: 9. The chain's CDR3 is CASSSPTSASETQYF. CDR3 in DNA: TGTGCCAGCAGCTCACCGACTAGCGCTTCGGAGACCCAGTACTTC.